A selection of T cell receptor beta chains follows, all from one sample in a study of T cell responses to AZD1222 COVID-19 vaccine. Data came from immunoSEQ multiplex PCR; TCRdb stores just in-frame clones and leaves some out. The table records around 120,000 clones, roughly 88% of them present only once. This specimen was peripheral blood, taken 28 days after the second AZD1222 dose. Source of these receptors: an adult who received the AZD1222 COVID-19 vaccine. Each CDR3 is given with its conserved first and last residue. The order of the fields is V gene, J gene, D gene, clone size, CDR3 DNA, CDR3 protein. D genes are given only for firm matches. Some rows have no size entry. The others give once, few or many, or a class for an expanded clone.

V gene: TRBV11-2; J gene: TRBJ1-2; D gene: TRBD1; clone size: NA; CDR3 DNA: TGTGCCAGCAGCTCGTCCTGGGGACAGAAATTGTCTTATGGCTACACCTTC; CDR3 protein: CASSSSWGQKLSYGYTF
V gene: TRBV6-5; J gene: TRBJ2-2; D gene: NA; clone size: NA; CDR3 DNA: TGTGCCAGCAGTTACTCTCCAGGGTGGAACACCGGGGAGCTGTTTTTT; CDR3 protein: CASSYSPGWNTGELFF
V gene: TRBV28; J gene: TRBJ2-5; D gene: TRBD2; clone size: NA; CDR3 DNA: TGTGCCAGCAGTTTGTGGACTAGCGGGGCCGTGCAAGAGACCCAGTACTTC; CDR3 protein: CASSLWTSGAVQETQYF
V gene: TRBV28; J gene: TRBJ1-5; D gene: TRBD1; clone size: NA; CDR3 DNA: TGTGCCAGCACTTCCAGGGGGCGCGGTAGCAATCAGCCCCAGCATTTT; CDR3 protein: CASTSRGRGSNQPQHF
V gene: TRBV6-5; J gene: TRBJ2-7; D gene: TRBD1; clone size: NA; CDR3 DNA: TGTGCCAGCAGAACAGGGGGCGAGGTACCCTACGAGCAGTACTTC; CDR3 protein: CASRTGGEVPYEQYF
V gene: TRBV6-2/TRBV6-3; J gene: TRBJ2-2; D gene: TRBD2; clone size: NA; CDR3 DNA: TGTGCCAGCAGTTACCTAGCGGGGTTCACCGGGGAGCTGTTTTTT; CDR3 protein: CASSYLAGFTGELFF
V gene: TRBV5-1; J gene: TRBJ1-1; D gene: NA; clone size: NA; CDR3 DNA: TGCGCCAGCAGCAATACACAGAACACTGAAGCTTTCTTT; CDR3 protein: CASSNTQNTEAFF
V gene: TRBV6-5; J gene: TRBJ2-1; D gene: TRBD1; clone size: few; CDR3 DNA: TGTGCCAGCAGTCCCACAGGGGGGAAGAGTGAGCAGTTCTTC; CDR3 protein: CASSPTGGKSEQFF
V gene: TRBV10-1; J gene: TRBJ2-3; D gene: NA; clone size: NA; CDR3 DNA: TGCGCCAGCAGTGAGTGGGGGGGCGCTAGCACAGATACGCAGTATTTT; CDR3 protein: CASSEWGGASTDTQYF
V gene: TRBV2; J gene: TRBJ2-7; D gene: NA; clone size: NA; CDR3 DNA: TGTGCCAGCAGTGTTAAGGGAGCCTACGAGCAGTACTTC; CDR3 protein: CASSVKGAYEQYF
V gene: TRBV15; J gene: TRBJ2-1; D gene: TRBD1; clone size: NA; CDR3 DNA: TGTGCCACCAGCAGCGACAGGGGAAATGAGCAGTTCTTC; CDR3 protein: CATSSDRGNEQFF
V gene: TRBV28; J gene: TRBJ1-5; D gene: NA; clone size: NA; CDR3 DNA: TGTGCCAGCAGTCCCCCCACCGGGTCCCAGCATTTT; CDR3 protein: CASSPPTGSQHF
V gene: TRBV11-2; J gene: TRBJ1-1; D gene: NA; clone size: NA; CDR3 DNA: TGTGCCAGCAGCCGGATCCGGGGAAGCACTGAAGCTTTCTTT; CDR3 protein: CASSRIRGSTEAFF
V gene: TRBV5-5; J gene: TRBJ1-2; D gene: NA; clone size: few; CDR3 DNA: TGTGCCAGCAGCTTGGAGTCCCAGGATGTAGGCTATGGCTACACCTTC; CDR3 protein: CASSLESQDVGYGYTF
V gene: TRBV6-5; J gene: TRBJ1-2; D gene: NA; clone size: once; CDR3 DNA: TGTGCCAGCACCCCGACAAGAGCGGCAATCTATGGCTACACCTTC; CDR3 protein: CASTPTRAAIYGYTF
V gene: TRBV10-3; J gene: TRBJ1-4; D gene: TRBD1; clone size: once; CDR3 DNA: TGTGCCATCAGACAGGGGTCCCTTGCAACTAATGAAAAACTGTTTTTT; CDR3 protein: CAIRQGSLATNEKLFF
V gene: TRBV4-2; J gene: TRBJ1-1; D gene: TRBD1; clone size: NA; CDR3 DNA: TGTGCCAGCAGCCCCGGCGGGACAGGGGGCAACACTGAAGCTTTCTTT; CDR3 protein: CASSPGGTGGNTEAFF
V gene: TRBV21-1; J gene: TRBJ1-1; D gene: NA; clone size: NA; CDR3 DNA: TGTGCCAGCCGCCCGGGAGGAGGTGAAGCTTTCTTT; CDR3 protein: CASRPGGGEAFF
V gene: TRBV19; J gene: TRBJ2-3; D gene: TRBD2; clone size: NA; CDR3 DNA: TGTGCCAGTAGTATATCCCAGGGACTAGCGGAAAGCACAGATACGCAGTATTTT; CDR3 protein: CASSISQGLAESTDTQYF
V gene: TRBV14; J gene: TRBJ2-7; D gene: TRBD2; clone size: NA; CDR3 DNA: TGTGCCAGCAGCCCACTAGCGGGGGGCGCCGGGTTCTACGAGCAGTACTTC; CDR3 protein: CASSPLAGGAGFYEQYF
V gene: TRBV5-6; J gene: TRBJ2-3; D gene: NA; clone size: few; CDR3 DNA: TGTGCCAGCAGCTTGACTAGCACAGATACGCAGTATTTT; CDR3 protein: CASSLTSTDTQYF
V gene: TRBV6-5; J gene: TRBJ2-1; D gene: TRBD2; clone size: many; CDR3 DNA: TGTGCCAGCTATTGGACTAGTGGGTCCTACAATGAGCAGTTCTTC; CDR3 protein: CASYWTSGSYNEQFF
V gene: TRBV19; J gene: TRBJ2-1; D gene: NA; clone size: NA; CDR3 DNA: TGTGCCAGCTTTGGGGGACTGCCCTACAATGAGCAGTTCTTC; CDR3 protein: CASFGGLPYNEQFF
V gene: TRBV27; J gene: TRBJ1-3; D gene: TRBD1; clone size: NA; CDR3 DNA: TGTGCCAGCAGTCCCCCACTGGGGACAGCCGGGAAAAGGGGAAACACCATATATTTT; CDR3 protein: CASSPPLGTAGKRGNTIYF
V gene: TRBV4-3; J gene: TRBJ2-3; D gene: TRBD2; clone size: few; CDR3 DNA: TGCGCCAGCAGCCAAGACCCGGGGGGGCACACAGATACGCAGTATTTT; CDR3 protein: CASSQDPGGHTDTQYF
V gene: TRBV4-3; J gene: TRBJ2-2; D gene: NA; clone size: NA; CDR3 DNA: TGCGCCAGCAGCCCCGCGGGGGCTGACACCGGGGAGCTGTTTTTT; CDR3 protein: CASSPAGADTGELFF
V gene: TRBV27; J gene: TRBJ2-1; D gene: NA; clone size: NA; CDR3 DNA: TGTGCCAGCAGTTTCGACGAAAGGCCCTACAATGAGCAGTTCTTC; CDR3 protein: CASSFDERPYNEQFF
V gene: TRBV7-2; J gene: TRBJ2-3; D gene: TRBD2; clone size: NA; CDR3 DNA: TGTGCCAGCAGCTTAGTGTGGGGGGGGCTAGCGGGAGGGACAGATACGCAGTATTTT; CDR3 protein: CASSLVWGGLAGGTDTQYF
V gene: TRBV9; J gene: TRBJ2-3; D gene: NA; clone size: NA; CDR3 DNA: TGTGCCAGCAGCGTTCTTAGTATGGGGGTAAGCACAGATACGCAGTATTTT; CDR3 protein: CASSVLSMGVSTDTQYF
V gene: TRBV2; J gene: TRBJ2-2; D gene: NA; clone size: NA; CDR3 DNA: TGTGCCACCTACCCACAGACCCCCGGGGAGCTGTTTTTT; CDR3 protein: CATYPQTPGELFF
V gene: TRBV5-1; J gene: TRBJ2-4; D gene: NA; clone size: NA; CDR3 DNA: TGCGCCAGCAGCTTCCGGACCAGAGGCGGCCCAAACATTCAGTACTTC; CDR3 protein: CASSFRTRGGPNIQYF
V gene: TRBV15; J gene: TRBJ1-6; D gene: NA; clone size: NA; CDR3 DNA: TGTGCCACCAGCAGGGGGATCGAGGCTAGTTCACCCCTCCACTTT; CDR3 protein: CATSRGIEASSPLHF
V gene: TRBV7-9; J gene: TRBJ2-7; D gene: NA; clone size: NA; CDR3 DNA: TGTGCCAGCAGCTTAAGAGGCCCCAGGGACGAGCAGTACTTC; CDR3 protein: CASSLRGPRDEQYF
V gene: TRBV5-1; J gene: TRBJ2-1; D gene: TRBD1; clone size: NA; CDR3 DNA: TGCGCCAGCAGCTTGCGCACGACAGGGGACAATGAGCAGTTCTTC; CDR3 protein: CASSLRTTGDNEQFF
V gene: TRBV7-9; J gene: TRBJ2-5; D gene: NA; clone size: NA; CDR3 DNA: TGTGCCAGCAGCTTGCCGGGGGTGACTCAAGAGACCCAGTACTTC; CDR3 protein: CASSLPGVTQETQYF
V gene: TRBV4-1; J gene: TRBJ2-2; D gene: TRBD1; clone size: NA; CDR3 DNA: TGCGCCAGCAGACCCGGGACAGGGGGCGCGGTGGCCGGGGAGCTGTTTTTT; CDR3 protein: CASRPGTGGAVAGELFF
V gene: TRBV4-3; J gene: TRBJ2-1; D gene: NA; clone size: NA; CDR3 DNA: TGCGCCAGCGCCATGGGCCGCAATGAGCAGTTCTTC; CDR3 protein: CASAMGRNEQFF
V gene: TRBV10-3; J gene: TRBJ2-7; D gene: NA; clone size: NA; CDR3 DNA: TGTGCCATCAGTGGGGGGAGGACAGGTACCTACGAGCAGTACTTC; CDR3 protein: CAISGGRTGTYEQYF
V gene: TRBV5-1; J gene: TRBJ1-1; D gene: NA; clone size: NA; CDR3 DNA: TGCGCCAGCAGTTCAGGGACCGGCCACACTGAAGCTTTCTTT; CDR3 protein: CASSSGTGHTEAFF
V gene: TRBV5-1; J gene: TRBJ2-7; D gene: NA; clone size: NA; CDR3 DNA: TGCGCCAGCAGCAGGGGAAGATCCTACGAGCAGTACTTC; CDR3 protein: CASSRGRSYEQYF
V gene: TRBV7-9; J gene: TRBJ2-7; D gene: NA; clone size: few; CDR3 DNA: TGTGCCAGCAGCTTAGTACTGTCAGACGAGCAGTACTTC; CDR3 protein: CASSLVLSDEQYF
V gene: TRBV29-1; J gene: TRBJ2-5; D gene: TRBD1; clone size: NA; CDR3 DNA: TGCAGCGGATGGACAGGGGGCGACCCAGAGACCCAGTACTTC; CDR3 protein: CSGWTGGDPETQYF
V gene: TRBV21-1; J gene: TRBJ2-1; D gene: NA; clone size: NA; CDR3 DNA: TGTGCCAGCAGGCTCGCAGGGGTCCCTCAAGGGACTAGTTGGTTCTTC; CDR3 protein: CASRLAGVPQGTSWFF
V gene: TRBV7-8; J gene: TRBJ2-5; D gene: NA; clone size: once; CDR3 DNA: TGTGCCAGCAGCTTCGGGGCGGGGGAGACCCAGTACTTC; CDR3 protein: CASSFGAGETQYF
V gene: TRBV7-2; J gene: TRBJ2-6; D gene: NA; clone size: NA; CDR3 DNA: TGTGCCAGCAGCCTACACACTCGTCGGGGGGCCAACGTCCTGACTTTC; CDR3 protein: CASSLHTRRGANVLTF